Below, 8 T cell receptor beta chains from the same sample are listed, as sequenced in a study of shared clonotypes between healthy human individuals. Naive CD8 cells lacked CD45RO, underwent positive selection for CCR7 and left out terminally differentiated effector memory CD45RA+ cells. Method: immunoSEQ multiplex PCR; TCRdb's copy keeps in-frame clones and lacks some. This sample has fewer than 1 million clones, with around 96% found just once. What was sequenced was naive CD8+ T cells sorted from blood. Source of these receptors: a man younger than 45 in good health.

The chain is built from TRBV7-6 and TRBJ2-1; no definite D call. This CDR3 contains 14 residues. Germline loops: CDR1 SGHVS, CDR2 FNYEAQ. V shed 5 bases and J shed 5 bases, with 13 bases lying between them. CDR3 nucleotides: TGTGCCAGCAGCCGAGAAAGTTGGAACAATGAGCAGTTCTTC. Translation gives CASSRESWNNEQFF.

This chain links TRBV10-3 with TRBJ1-1; 12 bases map to TRBD1. This CDR3 is 16 amino acids long. V shed 5 bases, J shed 1 base, and the junction held 5 bases outside the gene matches. Germline CDR1 ENHRY, CDR2 SYGVKD. The CDR3 region is CAISNTGQGANTEAFF. DNA for the CDR3: TGTGCCATCAGTAACACGGGACAGGGGGCGAACACTGAAGCTTTCTTT.

This clone was seen a single time. The chain combines TRBV7-9 with TRBJ2-1; 9 bases agree with TRBD2. The germline V gene has CDR1 SEHNR and CDR2 FQNEAQ (reference sequence). V gave up 2 bases and J gave up 6 bases; unmatched junction bases: 5. The CDR3 covers 15 residues. The chain's CDR3 is CASSLLAGGFNEQFF. CDR3 sequence (DNA): TGTGCCAGCAGCTTATTGGCGGGAGGGTTCAATGAGCAGTTCTTC.

The chain couples TRBV7-9 to TRBJ2-1, with D perhaps TRBD2 (6 bases). The V end was cut by 1 base, the J end by 2 bases, with 12 bases between. The germline gives CDR1 SEHNR, CDR2 FQNEAQ (reference sequence). CDR3 size: 16 residues. CDR3 protein: CASSLGGGAPYNEQFF. CDR3 DNA sequence: TGTGCCAGCAGCTTAGGTGGAGGGGCGCCCTACAATGAGCAGTTCTTC.

V gene TRBV9 combines with J gene TRBJ2-2; D ambiguous. CDR3 length: 13 amino acids. Trimming took off 2 bases at V and 7 bases at J, with 9 bases between the two ends. Germline CDR1 SGDLS, CDR2 YYNGEE. CDR3 bases: TGTGCCAGCAGCGTGTCAGGCGGCGGGGAGCTGTTTTTT. It is translated as CASSVSGGGELFF.

V and J are TRBV10-3 and TRBJ2-7; D remains unclear. The V and J ends lost 0 bases and 6 bases respectively, with 15 bases between them. CDR1 ENHRY and CDR2 SYGVKD come from the germline V gene. The CDR3 spans 15 residues. This CDR3 is CAISESEVGKVEQYF. The DNA for the CDR3 is TGTGCCATCAGTGAGTCTGAGGTGGGGAAGGTCGAGCAGTACTTC.

J is TRBJ1-1 and V is TRBV27, with D possibly being TRBD1 (5 bases). V lost 3 bases to trimming and J lost 8 bases, with 7 bases between them. Germline V gene data show CDR1 as MNHEY and CDR2 as SMNVEV (reference sequence). The CDR3 is 11 residues long. Here the CDR3 DNA reads TGTGCCAGCAGTTTGGGGCGGGAAGCTTTCTTT. As protein: CASSLGREAFF.

The CDR3 DNA reads TGTGCAAGTCGCTTACCTCGTGGGGGACAGAGTCAAGAGACCCAGTACTTC. Translated, it gives CASRLPRGGQSQETQYF. J is TRBJ2-5 and V is TRBV12-2; the table's D call TRBD1 went unverified against the DNA. TRBV12-2 is annotated as a pseudogene. The CDR3 runs 17 residues.